The 9 T cell receptor beta chains below come from one sample, sequenced in a study of blood T cell repertoires in COVID-19. Here immunoSEQ multiplex PCR was the method, and the copy in TCRdb shows in-frame clones only, minus some. The sample lists 210,000 or so clones; 70% to 90% were seen once. Sequenced: peripheral blood. The receptor source for this set is a man aged 18 to 30 with active or convalescent COVID-19.

The chain employs TRBV9 and TRBJ1-1, with 9 bases lining up with TRBD1. The CDR3 totals 16 residues. After removal of 3 bases from V and 0 bases from J, the junction contained 6 bases not matched to a gene. Germline V CDR1 and CDR2: SGDLS, YYNGEE. The CDR3 loop is CASSAGQGRMNTEAFF. The CDR3 DNA follows: TGTGCCAGCAGCGCTGGACAGGGGAGAATGAACACTGAAGCTTTCTTT.

The J gene is TRBJ1-1, the V gene TRBV5-1; D not certain. The germline V and J ends were trimmed by 5 bases and 1 base, with 12 bases remaining between them. Germline V lookup: CDR1 SGHRS, CDR2 YFSETQ. The CDR3 totals 14 residues. DNA of the CDR3: TGCGCCAGCAGATTCCTAGGCAAGAACACTGAAGCTTTCTTT. Residues: CASRFLGKNTEAFF.

The genes are TRBV7-9 and TRBJ2-7; D remains unclear. This CDR3 is built from 15 residues. CDR1 is SEHNR and CDR2 is FQNEAQ in the germline V gene (reference sequence). Deletions cut 5 bases from V and 0 bases from J, with 14 bases between. CDR3 protein: CASSPRSVLSYEQYF. The CDR3 coding sequence is TGTGCCAGCAGCCCCCGGAGCGTTCTCTCCTACGAGCAGTACTTC. Combining the CDR3 with reference TRBV7-9 and TRBJ2-7 gives the whole variable domain DTGVSQNPRHKITKRGQNVTFRCDPISEHNRLYWYRQTLGQGPEFLTYFQNEAQLEKSRLLSDRFSAERPKGSFSTLEIQRTEQGDSAMYLCASSPRSVLSYEQYFGPGTRLTVT.

The CDR3 DNA reads as TGCGCCAGCAGTGACAGATGGAACATTCAGTACTTC. Translated: CASSDRWNIQYF. The chain has TRBV10-2 and TRBJ2-4; unclear D gene. Germline assignment: CDR1 WSHSY and CDR2 SAAADI. V lost 3 bases to trimming and J lost 7 bases, with 7 bases between them. This CDR3 is built from 12 residues.

The chain combines TRBV9 with TRBJ1-4, with D uncertain. The CDR3 runs to 13 residues. CDR1 is SGDLS, CDR2 YYNGEE, per germline. Trimming stripped 3 bases from V and 8 bases from J, with 11 bases between. CDR3 sequence reads: CASSGRVREKLFF. DNA of the CDR3: TGTGCCAGCAGCGGTCGGGTACGAGAAAAACTGTTTTTT.

The genes are TRBV7-9 and TRBJ1-3, with 7 bases aligning to TRBD1. Germline CDR1 is SEHNR and CDR2 is FQNEAQ (reference sequence). The CDR3 sequence is 15 residues long. The V and J ends lost 5 bases and 6 bases, in that order; junction bases with no gene match: 10. For the CDR3, the DNA is TGTGCCAGCAGCCCATATTCCGGGACAGAAAACACCATATATTTT. Translating it yields CASSPYSGTENTIYF.

The CDR3 reads CASSPGLADRNLRETQYF. Here the CDR3 DNA reads TGTGCCAGCAGCCCGGGACTAGCGGACCGCAACCTCCGGGAGACCCAGTACTTC. This rearrangement joins TRBV5-8 to TRBJ2-5; 11 nucleotides agree with TRBD2. The CDR3 has 18 amino acids. J was trimmed by 5 bases and V by 4 bases; bases with no gene match: 16. Germline-derived CDR1 and CDR2 are SGHTS and YDEGEE.

The gene calls are TRBV19 and TRBJ1-1, with TRBD1 matching over 7 bases. V shed 10 bases and J 0 bases; nucleotides not matched to a gene: 8. CDR3 length: 14 residues. Germline CDR1 is LNHDA and CDR2 is SQIVND (reference sequence). The CDR3 nucleotides are TGTGCCACCTTACCGGGACAGATGAACACTGAAGCTTTCTTT. Translation: CATLPGQMNTEAFF.

CDR3 DNA: TGTGCCAGCGAGCCCTATATAGCGGGGTTAGCCAAAAACATTCAGTACTTC. This sequence encodes CASEPYIAGLAKNIQYF. This rearrangement joins TRBV6-4 to TRBJ2-4; 8 positions match TRBD2. This CDR3 spans 17 amino acids. Germline CDR1 MRHNA, CDR2 SNTAGT. V was clipped by 8 bases and J by 0 bases; unmatched bases: 12.